The clone carrying this T cell receptor beta chain has at least ten counts. The data stem from a study of CD8+CD57+ T cells in acquired aplastic anemia. The CDR3 has 15 amino acids. Germline CDR1 and CDR2: DFQATT and SNEGSKA (reference sequence). V shed 1 base and J shed 0 bases, with 10 bases lying between them. Genomic DNA templated the TCR beta VDJ and CDR3 profiling. MiXCR was run by TCRdb on the reads, yielding one entry per CDR3 protein. This sample has approximately 190,000 distinct CDR3 sequences, with 40% to 55% found just once. Whoever was chosen for sequencing had shown CD8+CD57+ cell expansion by flow cytometry.

The TCR originated in a human donor with aplastic anemia. The chain recombines TRBV20-1 with TRBJ2-1; the D is unclear. Sequenced sample: sorted CD4+, CD8+, or CD8+CD57+ T cells (not recorded which) from PBMCs. CDR3 in amino acids: CSARGPGFSYNEQFF. The CDR3 bases are TGCAGTGCTAGAGGACCGGGCTTCTCCTACAATGAGCAGTTCTTC.